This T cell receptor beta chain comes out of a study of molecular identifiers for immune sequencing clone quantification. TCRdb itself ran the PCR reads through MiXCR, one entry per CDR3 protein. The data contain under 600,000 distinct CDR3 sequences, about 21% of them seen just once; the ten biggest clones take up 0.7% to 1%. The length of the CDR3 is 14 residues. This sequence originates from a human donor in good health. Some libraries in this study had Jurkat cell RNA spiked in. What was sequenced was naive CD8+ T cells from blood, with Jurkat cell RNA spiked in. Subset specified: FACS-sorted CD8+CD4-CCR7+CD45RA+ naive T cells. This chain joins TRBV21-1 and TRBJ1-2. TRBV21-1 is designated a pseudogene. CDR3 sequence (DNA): TGTGCCAGCAGCAAAGGAGGGAGGATCTATGGCTACACCTTC. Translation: CASSKGGRIYGYTF.